These 7 T cell receptor beta chains came from one sample sequenced in a study of shared clonotypes between healthy human individuals. Only in-frame clones appear in the TCRdb table, and some are missing; sequencing was by immunoSEQ multiplex PCR. The sample lists fewer than 850,000 clones, about 92% occurring once. The sequenced material came from memory CD8+ T cells from PBMCs. The subset denotes: CD45RO+ cells pooled with CCR7-negative TemRA cells. The origin of the receptors is a man aged 18 to 30 in good health. Some clones in this sample may be carry-over from other donors' samples.

The CDR3 nucleotides are TGTGCCAGCAGTTATCGGGTGGACACTGAAGCTTTCTTT. Amino acids: CASSYRVDTEAFF. The genes are TRBV27 and TRBJ1-1; no definite D call. Looked up from germline, CDR1 is MNHEY and CDR2 is SMNVEV (reference sequence). Trimming left V 4 bases short and J 3 bases short, with 9 bases between. The CDR3 runs to 13 residues.

The chain has TRBV13 and TRBJ2-2, with a tentative D call TRBD2 (6 bases). Germline V lookup: CDR1 PRHDT, CDR2 FYEKMQ (reference sequence). The V and J ends lost 5 bases and 7 bases respectively, with 23 bases between them. The CDR3 has 17 amino acids. CDR3 DNA: TGTGCCAGCAGCCCCCTCGCGACGGAGGGCGTAAACGGGGAGCTGTTTTTT. Amino acid sequence: CASSPLATEGVNGELFF.

The rearrangement joins TRBV28 to TRBJ2-7; D gene unclear. V was cut by 3 bases and J by 5 bases, with 8 bases left in between. Germline CDR1 MDHEN, CDR2 SYDVKM. This CDR3 has 12 residues. CDR3 sequence: CASSLLRNEQYF. Written as DNA, the CDR3 is TGTGCCAGCAGTTTGTTACGAAACGAGCAGTACTTC.

This clone was found a few times. Other DNA sequences in this specimen translate into the identical CDR3. The V and J genes are TRBV27 and TRBJ1-1, with D perhaps TRBD1 (5 bases). Germline V CDR1 and CDR2: MNHEY, SMNVEV (reference sequence). The CDR3 spans 12 residues. V was pared by 5 bases and J by 11 bases, with 15 bases between. The CDR3 spells CASSLLGGEAFF. CDR3 nucleotides: TGTGCCAGCAGTCTACTTGGGGGGGAGGCTTTCTTT.

This chain joins TRBV19 and TRBJ2-7; 8 bases fit TRBD2. After removal of 5 bases from V and 0 bases from J, the junction contained 0 bases not matched to a gene. This CDR3 region has 13 residues. The germline V gene encodes CDR1 LNHDA and CDR2 SQIVND (reference sequence). The CDR3 DNA reads as TGTGCCAGTAGTCTAGCGGGCTCCTACGAGCAGTACTTC. This codes for CASSLAGSYEQYF.

The rearrangement links TRBV11-2 to TRBJ1-5; the D gene is possibly TRBD1 (5 bases). The V end lost 5 bases, the J end lost 3 bases, and 14 bases lay between the germline ends. The CDR3 extends over 15 amino acids. Germline loops: CDR1 SGHAT, CDR2 FQNNGV. In DNA form, the CDR3 reads TGTGCCAGCAGCCCCGGCGGGGGGTTCAATCAGCCCCAGCATTTT. This sequence encodes CASSPGGGFNQPQHF.

The V and J genes are TRBV11-2 and TRBJ2-2, with unresolved D. The V gene lost 1 base and the J gene lost 3 bases, with 12 bases spanning the gap. This CDR3 region has 16 residues. The germline CDR1 and CDR2 sequences are SGHAT and FQNNGV. CDR3 nucleotides: TGTGCCAGCAGCTTAGTGCCAGGCCCGGACACCGGGGAGCTGTTTTTT. Translation: CASSLVPGPDTGELFF.